Each of the 17 T cell receptor beta chains below was sequenced from the same sample in a study of T cell responses to AZD1222 COVID-19 vaccine. Only in-frame clones appear in the TCRdb table, and some are missing; sequencing was by immunoSEQ multiplex PCR. The sample lists about 140,000 clones, approximately 90% seen once, with roughly 3.9% in the top ten. The source was peripheral blood, collected 28 days after the second AZD1222 dose. The source is an adult who received the AZD1222 COVID-19 vaccine.

The V gene is TRBV4-1, the J gene TRBJ1-2; D unclear. The V end lost 2 bases, the J end lost 1 base, and 17 bases lay between the germline ends. CDR3 size: 17 residues. Germline V lookup: CDR1 MGHRA, CDR2 YSYEKL. The CDR3 DNA is TGCGCCAGCAGCCAACAAGATGTGGCAGTACTTAACTATGGCTACACCTTC. As protein: CASSQQDVAVLNYGYTF.

In its sample, this clone was seen a few times. This rearrangement joins TRBV19 to TRBJ2-7; 8 bases fit TRBD2. V shed 7 bases and J 12 bases; nucleotides not matched to a gene: 8. From germline, CDR1 is LNHDA and CDR2 SQIVND (reference sequence). CDR3 length equals 11 residues. CDR3 bases: TGTGCCAGTAAGGAGCGGGGGCATATGTACTTC. It yields the protein CASKERGHMYF. Full variable domain (rest looked up from reference TRBV19 and TRBJ2-7): DGGITQSPKYLFRKEGQNVTLSCEQNLNHDAMYWYRQDPGQGLRLIYYSQIVNDFQKGDIAEGYSVSREKKESFPLTVTSAQKNPTAFYLCASKERGHMYFGPGTRLTVT.

V and J are TRBV27 and TRBJ2-1; D is possibly TRBD2 (5 bases). V dropped 3 bases and J dropped 2 bases, with 11 bases sitting between them. Germline lookup yields CDR1 MNHEY and CDR2 SMNVEV (reference sequence). CDR3 length: 15 residues. The CDR3 loop reads CASSFIRLTYNEQFF. The CDR3, as DNA: TGTGCCAGCAGTTTCATACGACTAACCTACAATGAGCAGTTCTTC.

The CDR3 region has the DNA TGCGCCAGCAGCCAGGGACGGACCGCTCCCTTTACGCAGTATTTT. Its translation is CASSQGRTAPFTQYF. The chain is built from TRBV4-3 and TRBJ2-3, with D perhaps being TRBD1 or TRBD2 (5 bases each). CDR3 length equals 15 residues. Deletions cut 3 bases from V and 8 bases from J, with 18 bases between. Per the germline V gene, CDR1 is LGHNA and CDR2 is YSLEER.

V and J are TRBV27 and TRBJ1-5; D is possibly TRBD1 (5 bases). The germline V gene has CDR1 MNHEY and CDR2 SMNVEV (reference sequence). Trimming stripped 3 bases from V and 4 bases from J, with 7 bases between. CDR3 length equals 13 residues. For the CDR3, the DNA is TGTGCCAGCAGTTTCCAGGGTAATCAGCCCCAGCATTTT. The encoded protein is CASSFQGNQPQHF.

This chain links TRBV6-1 with TRBJ2-7; 12 bases line up with TRBD1. Germline CDR1 is MNHNS and CDR2 is SASEGT. The V and J ends lost 3 bases and 5 bases, in that order; junction bases with no gene match: 5. The CDR3 loop spans 15 amino acids. The CDR3 reads CASSDGGQGADEQYF. The DNA for the CDR3 is TGTGCCAGCAGTGACGGGGGACAGGGGGCGGACGAGCAGTACTTC.

Comments on this clone: One junction end disagrees with the germline gene, perhaps due to a read error. The chain has TRBV5-1 and TRBJ2-7; possibly TRBD2 for D (6 bases). This CDR3 is 14 amino acids long. Germline V lookup: CDR1 SGHRS, CDR2 YFSETQ. The CDR3 region is CASRNPGGKYEQYF. The CDR3 DNA follows: TGCGCGAGCAGAAACCCCGGGGGAAAGTACGAGCAGTACTTC.

A note on this clone: In the same sample, other DNA sequences code for this CDR3. The chain joins TRBV4-3 to TRBJ2-7; D tentatively fits TRBD1 or TRBD2 (5 bases each). The CDR3 runs 14 residues. Germline V gene data show CDR1 as LGHNA and CDR2 as YSLEER. Trimming pared 4 bases from V and 3 bases from J, leaving 13 bases between. The chain's CDR3 is CASSPGTGSYEQYF. The CDR3, as DNA: TGCGCCAGCAGCCCAGGGACGGGAAGCTACGAGCAGTACTTC.

The chain joins TRBV7-9 to TRBJ2-7; TRBD2 aligns across 8 bases. The J segment lost 2 bases and the V segment lost 6 bases, leaving 12 bases of the junction unmatched. The germline CDR1 and CDR2 sequences are SEHNR and FQNEAQ (reference sequence). The CDR3 totals 16 residues. This CDR3 is CASSLTSGYQTYEQYF. The CDR3 DNA sequence: TGTGCCAGCAGTTTAACTAGCGGTTATCAAACCTACGAGCAGTACTTC.

The rearrangement uses TRBV7-3 and TRBJ2-3; 7 nucleotides match TRBD2. This CDR3 has 15 residues. CDR1 is SGHTA, CDR2 FQGTGA, per germline. The V and J ends lost 3 bases and 6 bases, in that order; junction bases with no gene match: 9. CDR3 coding DNA: TGTGCCAGCAGCTTGGGAGGGAGTGGATTGGATACGCAGTATTTT. Its translation: CASSLGGSGLDTQYF. The variable domain in full, with the rest retrieved from reference TRBV7-3 and TRBJ2-3, is GAGVSQTPSNKVTEKGKYVELRCDPISGHTALYWYRQSLGQGPEFLIYFQGTGAADDSGLPNDRFFAVRPEGSVSTLKIQRTERGDSAVYLCASSLGGSGLDTQYFGPGTRLTVL.

The rearrangement links TRBV7-9 to TRBJ2-7; perhaps TRBD2 as D (5 bases). Germline loops: CDR1 SEHNR, CDR2 FQNEAQ (reference sequence). This CDR3 region has 15 residues. Deletions cut 4 bases from V and 2 bases from J, with 15 bases between. The CDR3 region has the DNA TGTGCCAGCAGCTGGGAGCCGGAAACCCCCTACGAGCAGTACTTC. Protein sequence: CASSWEPETPYEQYF.

The chain carries TRBV19 and TRBJ2-1, with D perhaps TRBD2 (6 bases). CDR3 length equals 13 residues. Germline CDR1 is LNHDA and CDR2 is SQIVND (reference sequence). V was trimmed by 1 base and J by 5 bases, leaving 6 bases between them. In DNA, the CDR3 is TGTGCCAGTAGTATAGGGGGGGACAATGAGCAGTTCTTC. This gives the protein CASSIGGDNEQFF.

The chain combines TRBV20-1 with TRBJ1-2; D unresolved. The CDR3 totals 11 residues. Germline V gene sequence: CDR1 DFQATT, CDR2 SNEGSKA (reference sequence). Trimming cost V 7 bases and J 4 bases, with 10 bases left between them. CDR3 sequence (DNA): TGCAGTGTGGCCGGAACCTATGGCTACACCTTC. Protein sequence: CSVAGTYGYTF.

A single count supports this clone. V usage is TRBV4-2 and J usage is TRBJ2-3, with TRBD2 identical over 8 bases. With 4 bases clipped from V and 6 bases from J, the junction kept 9 bases outside the gene matches. The CDR3 is made up of 15 amino acids. In germline, CDR1 is LGHNA, CDR2 YNFKEQ. The CDR3, as DNA: TGTGCCAGCAGCCGAACGGGACTAGGAACCGATACGCAGTATTTT. Translated: CASSRTGLGTDTQYF.

The chain employs TRBV7-2 and TRBJ2-1; either TRBD1 or TRBD2 may supply D (7 bases each). Trimming removed 3 bases from V and 5 bases from J, with 14 bases in between. This CDR3 has 15 amino acids. Germline CDR1 SGHTA, CDR2 FQGNSA. The CDR3 loop is CASSLVGGGHNEQFF. As DNA, the CDR3 is TGTGCCAGCAGCTTGGTGGGAGGGGGCCACAATGAGCAGTTCTTC.

The gene calls are TRBV7-9 and TRBJ1-3; tentatively, D is TRBD1 (5 bases). Germline V lookup: CDR1 SEHNR, CDR2 FQNEAQ (reference sequence). V lost 4 bases and J lost 0, with 13 bases in between. The CDR3 consists of 16 residues. The CDR3 nucleotides read TGTGCCAGCAGCTCGAGGGGCTCGAGCTCTGGAAACACCATATATTTT. This sequence encodes CASSSRGSSSGNTIYF.

This clone is a singleton in its sample. The J gene is TRBJ2-1, the V gene TRBV3-1 (or the pseudogene TRBV3-2); a weak D match, TRBD2 (6 bases). This CDR3 spans 14 amino acids. V was cut by 4 bases and J by 3 bases, with 10 bases left in between. Germline V gene sequence: CDR1 LGHDT, CDR2 YNNKEL (reference sequence). For the CDR3, the DNA is TGTGCCAGCAGCCCCCGGGAGATCTACAATGAGCAGTTCTTC. Its protein product is CASSPREIYNEQFF.